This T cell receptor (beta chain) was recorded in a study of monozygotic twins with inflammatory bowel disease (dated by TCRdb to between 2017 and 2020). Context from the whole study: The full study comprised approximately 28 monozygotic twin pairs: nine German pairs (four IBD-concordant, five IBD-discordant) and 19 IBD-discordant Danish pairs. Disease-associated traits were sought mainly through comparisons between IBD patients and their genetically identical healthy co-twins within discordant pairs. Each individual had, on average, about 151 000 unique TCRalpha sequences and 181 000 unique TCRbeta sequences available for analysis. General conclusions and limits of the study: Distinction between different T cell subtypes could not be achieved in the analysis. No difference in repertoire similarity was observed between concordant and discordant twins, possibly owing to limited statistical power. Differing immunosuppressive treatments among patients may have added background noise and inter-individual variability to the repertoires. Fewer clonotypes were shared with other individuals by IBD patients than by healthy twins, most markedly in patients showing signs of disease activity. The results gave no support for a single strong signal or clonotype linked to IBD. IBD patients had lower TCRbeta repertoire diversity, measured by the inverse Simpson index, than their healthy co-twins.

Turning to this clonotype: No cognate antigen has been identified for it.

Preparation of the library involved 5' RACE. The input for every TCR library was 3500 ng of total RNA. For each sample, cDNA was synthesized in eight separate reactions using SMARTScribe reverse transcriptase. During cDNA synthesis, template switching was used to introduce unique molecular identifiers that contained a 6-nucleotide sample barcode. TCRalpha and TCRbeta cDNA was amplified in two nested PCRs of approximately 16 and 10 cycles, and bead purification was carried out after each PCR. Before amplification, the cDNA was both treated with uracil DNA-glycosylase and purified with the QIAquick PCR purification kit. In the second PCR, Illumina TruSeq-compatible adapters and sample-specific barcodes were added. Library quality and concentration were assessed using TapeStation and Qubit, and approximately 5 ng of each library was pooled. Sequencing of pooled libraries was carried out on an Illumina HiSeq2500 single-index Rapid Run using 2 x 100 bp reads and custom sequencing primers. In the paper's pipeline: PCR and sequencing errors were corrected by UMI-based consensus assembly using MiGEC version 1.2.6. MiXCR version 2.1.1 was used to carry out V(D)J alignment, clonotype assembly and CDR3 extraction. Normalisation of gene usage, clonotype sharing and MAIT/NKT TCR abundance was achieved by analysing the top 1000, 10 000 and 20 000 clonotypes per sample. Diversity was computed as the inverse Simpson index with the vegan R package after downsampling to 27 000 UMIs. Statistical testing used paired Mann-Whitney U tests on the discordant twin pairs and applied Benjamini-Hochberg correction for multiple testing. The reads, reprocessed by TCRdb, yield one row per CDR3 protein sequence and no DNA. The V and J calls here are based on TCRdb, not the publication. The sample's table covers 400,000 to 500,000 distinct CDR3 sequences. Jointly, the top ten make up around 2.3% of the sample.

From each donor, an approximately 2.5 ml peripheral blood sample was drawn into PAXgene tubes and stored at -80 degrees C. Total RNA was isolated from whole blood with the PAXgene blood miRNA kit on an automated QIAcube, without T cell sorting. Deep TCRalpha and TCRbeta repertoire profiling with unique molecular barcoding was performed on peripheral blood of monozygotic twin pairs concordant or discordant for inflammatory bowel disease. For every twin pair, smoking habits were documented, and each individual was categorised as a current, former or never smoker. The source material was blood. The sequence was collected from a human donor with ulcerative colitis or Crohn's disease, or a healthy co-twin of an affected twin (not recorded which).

The CDR3 protein: CASSLADSEKLFF. The V and J segments used are TRBV7-8 and TRBJ1-4; the D call from TCRdb, TRBD1, cannot be confirmed without DNA. CDR1 is given as SGHVS and CDR2 as FQNEAQ, both from the germline V gene. The CDR3 covers 13 residues, taking in both the cysteine and the phenylalanine. The protein alone is recorded here. Reference TRBV7-8 and TRBJ1-4 proteins supply the regions before and after the CDR3; the full variable domain is: GAGVSQSPRYKVAKRGQDVALRCDPISGHVSLFWYQQALGQGPEFLTYFQNEAQLDKSGLPSDRFFAERPEGSVSTLKIQRTQQEDSAVYLCASSLADSEKLFFGSGTQLSVL.